The rows below give T cell receptor beta chains drawn from one sample of a study of T-cell reconstitution after alpha-beta-depleted transplantation in children. A single record per CDR3 protein comes from TCRdb applying MiXCR to the PCR reads. Altogether about half a million distinct CDR3 sequences are present, around 13% being singletons, with the ten largest covering about 5.6%. The sample here was PBMCs from the stem cell graft donor, taken from the stem cell graft. These receptors came from a human donor who donated a stem cell graft to a child with combined immunodeficiency. Both conserved end residues are part of each CDR3. D genes are given only for firm matches. The size field is filled for only some rows; it gives once, few, many or a size class.

d_call	v_call	j_call	clone_size	cdr3_nt	cdr3_aa
TRBD2	TRBV6-2/TRBV6-3	TRBJ2-5	NA	TGTGCCAGCAGTTACGCCGGACTAGCGGGAGGATCGAACATCCCGGAGACCCAGTACTTC	CASSYAGLAGGSNIPETQYF
NA	TRBV6-2/TRBV6-3	TRBJ2-1	few	TGTGCCAGCAGTTACCGCCGGGGAGATGAGCAGTTCTTC	CASSYRRGDEQFF
TRBD2	TRBV7-9	TRBJ2-1	few	TGTGCCAGCACACACCCGGGACTAGGGTTCCACAATGAGCAGTTCTTC	CASTHPGLGFHNEQFF
TRBD1	TRBV4-3	TRBJ2-1	few	TGCGCCAGCAGCCAGGGGACAGGGGGCGGTGAGCAGTTCTTC	CASSQGTGGGEQFF
TRBD2	TRBV20-1	TRBJ2-3	many	TGCAGTGCTGCCGGGACTAGCGGGACCTCCACAGATACGCAGTATTTT	CSAAGTSGTSTDTQYF
NA	TRBV6-6	TRBJ2-4	NA	TGTGCCAGCACCCCCGGCCTAGAAAACATTCAGTACTTC	CASTPGLENIQYF
NA	TRBV5-6	TRBJ2-1	NA	TGTGCCAGCAGCTTGCTTCCGCGAACGGCTACGCAGCAGTTCTTC	CASSLLPRTATQQFF
NA	TRBV7-2	TRBJ2-1	few	TGTGCCAGCAGCTTAGATCCCAGGGGGGATTCGCAGTTCTTC	CASSLDPRGDSQFF
TRBD1	TRBV6-1	TRBJ2-3	NA	TGTGCCAGCAGAATGGACAGGGGAGATACGCAGTATTTT	CASRMDRGDTQYF
TRBD1	TRBV4-3	TRBJ1-2	NA	TGCGCCAGCAGCCGCGACACAGGGGGCCGCGGGGTCTATGGCTACACCTTC	CASSRDTGGRGVYGYTF
NA	TRBV24-1	TRBJ2-3	many	TGTGCCACCAGCTCGGTAGGGGAAAATACGCAGTATTTT	CATSSVGENTQYF
TRBD1	TRBV19	TRBJ1-3	NA	TGTGCCAGTCATCCTTTGGACAGGACCTCTGGAAACACCATATATTTT	CASHPLDRTSGNTIYF
NA	TRBV7-2	TRBJ2-7	many	TGTGCCAGCAGGTTCAATGGCGGGACTTACGAGCAGTACTTC	CASRFNGGTYEQYF
TRBD1	TRBV24-1	TRBJ2-7	NA	TGTGCCACCAGTGACACGACGGGACAGGGTTTTCGGCAGTACTTC	CATSDTTGQGFRQYF
TRBD1	TRBV24-1	TRBJ2-7	many	TGTGCCACCAGTGATACCGGGACAGGGGGTTCCTACGAGCAGTACTTC	CATSDTGTGGSYEQYF
TRBD1	TRBV12-3/TRBV12-4	TRBJ2-5	few	TGTGCCAGCAGTTTTGACAGGGGGCTGGGGCAAGAGACCCAGTACTTC	CASSFDRGLGQETQYF
NA	TRBV7-6	TRBJ2-2	NA	TGTGCCAGCAGCACTCCCCTCGGGGAGCTGTTTTTT	CASSTPLGELFF
NA	TRBV2	TRBJ1-5	many	TGTGCCAGCAGTGACAGGGGCGCGGGCAATCAGCCCCAGCATTTT	CASSDRGAGNQPQHF
NA	TRBV6-2/TRBV6-3	TRBJ2-4	NA	TGTGCCAGCAGTTCCGCGAGCATTCAGTACTTC	CASSSASIQYF
TRBD2	TRBV30	TRBJ2-1	few	TGTGCCTGGAGTGTAACGGGGGGGCCAGAGTTCTTC	CAWSVTGGPEFF
NA	TRBV12-3/TRBV12-4	TRBJ2-7	NA	TGTGCCAGCACCTTCGGGACACCCTTGGTTGTGTACTTC	CASTFGTPLVVYF
NA	TRBV12-3/TRBV12-4	TRBJ2-5	few	TGTGCCAGCAGTCCCCGATTGGGTCGGGAGACCCAGTACTTC	CASSPRLGRETQYF
NA	TRBV5-1	TRBJ2-3	few	TGCGCCAGCAGCTTAATAGGGCCAGCAGATACGCAGTATTTT	CASSLIGPADTQYF
TRBD1	TRBV9	TRBJ1-6	few	TGTGCCAGCAGCGTGGGCTGGGGGACAGGGAATTCACCCCTCCACTTT	CASSVGWGTGNSPLHF
TRBD1	TRBV5-1	TRBJ2-3	once	TGCGCCAGCAAGGAAACGTTCAGGGGGCAGACAGATACGCAGTATTTT	CASKETFRGQTDTQYF
NA	TRBV28	TRBJ1-2	NA	TGTGCCAGCAGTTATATACAGGGAATGGGCTATGGCTACACCTTC	CASSYIQGMGYGYTF
NA	TRBV11-3	TRBJ2-4	many	TGTGCCAGCAGCTTCGCAGAGAACATTCAGTACTTC	CASSFAENIQYF
NA	TRBV3-1	TRBJ2-5	NA	TGTGCCAGCAGCCCCACCGCCCAAGAGACCCAGTACTTC	CASSPTAQETQYF
NA	TRBV29-1	TRBJ2-7	NA	TGCAGCGCTTACCTGTCCGGGAGCAACTCCTACGAGCAGTACTTC	CSAYLSGSNSYEQYF
NA	TRBV12-3/TRBV12-4	TRBJ1-2	NA	TGTGCCAGCAGTTTTCGGGCCGATCTTTATGGCTACACCTTC	CASSFRADLYGYTF
NA	TRBV6-2/TRBV6-3	TRBJ2-1	many	TGTGCCAGCAGACCTCCGTCTAGGGATGAGCAGTTCTTC	CASRPPSRDEQFF
TRBD1	TRBV12-3/TRBV12-4	TRBJ2-7	few	TGTGCCAGCAGTCCCCGGACAGGTCGGCGCTACGAGCAGTACTTC	CASSPRTGRRYEQYF
NA	TRBV24-1	TRBJ2-2	many	TGTGCCACCAGTGATTTGCAGAAGAACACCGGGGAGCTGTTTTTT	CATSDLQKNTGELFF
NA	TRBV5-1	TRBJ2-1	few	TGCGCCAGCAGCTTGTCTTGGGGTCTCGATGAGCAGTTCTTC	CASSLSWGLDEQFF
TRBD1	TRBV12-3/TRBV12-4	TRBJ1-5	NA	TGTGCCAGCAGTCAACAGGGGGCTCACCAGCCCCAGCATTTT	CASSQQGAHQPQHF
NA	TRBV6-6	TRBJ2-7	many	TGTGCCAGCAGTTACTCCGCCTACGAGCAGTACTTC	CASSYSAYEQYF
NA	TRBV12-3/TRBV12-4	TRBJ2-3	many	TGTGCCAGCAGCCACGTTTACACAGATACGCAGTATTTT	CASSHVYTDTQYF
NA	TRBV7-8	TRBJ2-1	NA	TGTGCCAGCAGCAGACGGGAAAGCTCCTACAATGAGCAGTTCTTC	CASSRRESSYNEQFF
NA	TRBV2	TRBJ1-1	few	TGTGCCGCCCACGAAACGAACACTGAAGCTTTCTTT	CAAHETNTEAFF
NA	TRBV7-8	TRBJ2-2	few	TGTGCCAGCAGCTTAAAACAGGGCAACACCGGGGAGCTGTTTTTT	CASSLKQGNTGELFF
NA	TRBV13	TRBJ1-1	many	TGTGCCAGCAGCTTAGGGAAACGCGCTTTCTTT	CASSLGKRAFF
NA	TRBV28	TRBJ2-2	few	TGTGCCAGCAGTTTGAGGAGCCCGAACACCGGGGAGCTGTTTTTT	CASSLRSPNTGELFF
NA	TRBV12-3/TRBV12-4	TRBJ1-5	NA	TGTGCCAGCAGTTTAAGCAGGGGAGGATATAGCAATCAGCCCCAGCATTTT	CASSLSRGGYSNQPQHF
TRBD2	TRBV4-3	TRBJ2-1	many	TGCGCCAGCAGCCGATGGGGGACTAGCTCCTACAATGAGCAGTTCTTC	CASSRWGTSSYNEQFF
NA	TRBV9	TRBJ1-3	few	TGTGCCAGCAGCCCCGCCCTAACATTAGCGAACACCATATATTTT	CASSPALTLANTIYF
NA	TRBV18	TRBJ2-2	NA	TGTGCCAGCTCACCCCAGGCTTCCGGGGAGCTGTTTTTT	CASSPQASGELFF
NA	TRBV7-9	TRBJ2-1	many	TGTGCCAGCAGCTTATATGGGGGGACCTACAATGAGCAGTTCTTC	CASSLYGGTYNEQFF
TRBD1	TRBV7-2	TRBJ2-4	NA	TGTGCCAGCAGCTTAGCGAAGACAGGGGGCTGGAACATTCAGTACTTC	CASSLAKTGGWNIQYF
NA	TRBV28	TRBJ2-6	NA	TGTGCCAGCAGTTTATATGGTACCGGGGCCAACGTCCTGACTTTC	CASSLYGTGANVLTF
TRBD1	TRBV30	TRBJ1-1	NA	TGTGCCTGGAAAGGGACAGGGAAGGGCACTGAAGCTTTCTTT	CAWKGTGKGTEAFF
NA	TRBV11-3	TRBJ2-6	few	TGTGCCAGCAGCTCACAGGCTTCTGGGGCCAACGTCCTGACTTTC	CASSSQASGANVLTF
TRBD2	TRBV5-1	TRBJ2-1	NA	TGCGCCAGCAGCTTAGGAGCGGGAGGGCCTGCTGAGCAGTTATTC	CASSLGAGGPAEQLF
NA	TRBV4-3	TRBJ2-7	NA	TGCGCCAGCAGCTGGACAGGAGGGGGCGAGCAGTACTTC	CASSWTGGGEQYF
NA	TRBV10-3	TRBJ2-1	NA	TGTGCCATCAGTGAGAGGGACGCTAGGAATGAGCAGTTCTTC	CAISERDARNEQFF
TRBD1	TRBV7-9	TRBJ1-1	few	TGTGCCAGCAGCGAGGGACAGGGCCCTGGAGAAGCTTTCTTT	CASSEGQGPGEAFF
TRBD1	TRBV12-3/TRBV12-4	TRBJ1-2	few	TGTGCCAGCAGCCCGACAGGGGTGGATGGCTACACCTTC	CASSPTGVDGYTF
NA	TRBV12-5	TRBJ2-2	once	TGTGCTAGTGCCTGCACAGGGACCGGGGAGCTGTTTTTT	CASACTGTGELFF
TRBD1	TRBV14	TRBJ1-3	few	TGTGCCAGCAGCCAAGTAGGGACAGGGATATCCGGAAACACCATATATTTT	CASSQVGTGISGNTIYF
TRBD2	TRBV5-4	TRBJ2-3	NA	TGTGCCAGCAGCCGTAAAGCGGGGGAAGGCACAGATACGCAGTATTTT	CASSRKAGEGTDTQYF